The 29 T cell receptor beta chains reported below all come from one sample, sequenced in a study of blood T cell repertoires in COVID-19. Some clones are missing from TCRdb's copy, which holds only in-frame ones; the method was immunoSEQ multiplex PCR. The repertoire holds about 120,000 clones, with approximately 85% as singletons. Input material: peripheral blood. Source of these receptors: a man older than 75 with active or convalescent COVID-19.

DNA of the CDR3: TGCGCCAGCCTCACAGGGGCGCTAGGTCAGCCCCAGCATTTT. It specifies CASLTGALGQPQHF. This chain uses TRBV10-1 with TRBJ1-5; 7 bases are a match to TRBD1. Germline V gene data show CDR1 as WNHNN and CDR2 as SYGVQD (reference sequence). The CDR3 covers 14 residues. Trimming cost V 8 bases and J 6 bases; bases outside gene matches: 10.

The genes are TRBV4-1 and TRBJ1-1, with TRBD1 as a possible D gene (6 bases). V was cut by 4 bases and J by 2 bases, with 14 bases left in between. The CDR3 contains 15 residues. Germline CDR1 MGHRA, CDR2 YSYEKL. The chain's CDR3 is CASSRGQSRNTEAFF. For the CDR3, the DNA is TGCGCCAGCAGCCGCGGACAGTCCAGAAACACTGAAGCTTTCTTT.

This sequence joins TRBV6-5 and TRBJ1-6, with TRBD1 identical over 11 bases. V trimming: 8 bases; J trimming: 9 bases; junction bases outside the gene matches: 9. CDR3 length: 15 amino acids. Germline loops: CDR1 MNHEY, CDR2 SVGAGI. CDR3 region: CASSSGTGGSSPLHF. CDR3 in DNA: TGTGCCAGCTCCTCCGGGACAGGGGGGAGTTCACCCCTCCACTTT.

The chain recombines TRBV30 with TRBJ1-5, with 7 bases identical to TRBD1. The CDR3 has 17 residues. J gave up 3 bases and V 2 bases, and 13 bases lay outside the gene matches. Germline V CDR1 and CDR2: GTSNPN, SVGIG (reference sequence). The CDR3 DNA reads as TGTGCCTGGAGTTACCCCCGGACAGGTGTAAACAATCAGCCCCAGCATTTT. Amino acid sequence: CAWSYPRTGVNNQPQHF. Full variable domain (rest looked up from reference TRBV30 and TRBJ1-5): SQTIHQWPATLVQPVGSPLSLECTVEGTSNPNLYWYRQAAGRGLQLLFYSVGIGQISSEVPQNLSASRPQDRQFILSSKKLLLSDSGFYLCAWSYPRTGVNNQPQHFGDGTRLSIL.

The J gene is TRBJ2-2, the V gene TRBV7-9; TRBD2 matches 9 bases. CDR3 length: 16 residues. J lost 4 bases, V lost 3 bases, and 6 bases had no gene match. Germline-derived CDR1 and CDR2 are SEHNR and FQNEAQ (reference sequence). CDR3 amino acids: CASSLGNSGSTGELFF. The CDR3 DNA reads as TGTGCCAGCAGCTTGGGAAATAGCGGGAGCACCGGGGAGCTGTTTTTT. Full variable domain (missing parts from reference TRBV7-9 and TRBJ2-2): DTGVSQNPRHKITKRGQNVTFRCDPISEHNRLYWYRQTLGQGPEFLTYFQNEAQLEKSRLLSDRFSAERPKGSFSTLEIQRTEQGDSAMYLCASSLGNSGSTGELFFGEGSRLTVL.

V is TRBV18 and J is TRBJ1-5, with D maybe TRBD1 (5 bases). The CDR3 spans 14 residues. Trimming stripped 3 bases from V and 7 bases from J, with 13 bases between. Per germline, CDR1 KGHSH and CDR2 LQKENI. The CDR3, as DNA: TGTGCCAGCTCACCGGAAAGGGGAGGGCAGCCCCAGCATTTT. Its protein is CASSPERGGQPQHF.

The chain carries TRBV2 and TRBJ2-2; TRBD2 matches at 7 bases. This CDR3 is built from 14 residues. CDR1 is SNHLY, CDR2 FYNNEI, per germline. Trimming removed 4 bases from V and 2 bases from J; junction bases left unmatched: 1. CDR3 nucleotide sequence: TGTGCCAGCAGTGGACTAGCAAACACCGGGGAGCTGTTTTTT. Protein product: CASSGLANTGELFF. Complete variable domain (other parts from reference TRBV2 and TRBJ2-2): EPEVTQTPSHQVTQMGQEVILRCVPISNHLYFYWYRQILGQKVEFLVSFYNNEISEKSEIFDDQFSVERPDGSNFTLKIRSTKLEDSAMYFCASSGLANTGELFFGEGSRLTVL.

The CDR3 region has the DNA TGTGCCAGCCCAGGCGGGACGGGTACCTACGAGCAGTACTTC. Encoded protein: CASPGGTGTYEQYF. This chain connects TRBV6-5 to TRBJ2-7; a possible D gene is TRBD2 (6 bases). The CDR3 consists of 14 residues. V lost 8 bases and J 2 bases, leaving 16 bases between the germline ends. Germline V CDR1 and CDR2: MNHEY, SVGAGI.

The rearrangement uses TRBV7-2 and TRBJ2-7; 10 bases map to TRBD2. Germline trimming cut 5 bases from V and 5 bases from J; bases unmatched to any gene: 9. Germline CDR1 SGHTA, CDR2 FQGNSA. The length of the CDR3 is 15 residues. The chain's CDR3 is CASSPSAGGHHEQYF. CDR3 sequence (DNA): TGTGCCAGCAGCCCCTCAGCGGGAGGGCACCACGAGCAGTACTTC.

The V and J genes are TRBV7-2 and TRBJ1-4; 9 bases match TRBD1. V shed 5 bases, J shed 13 bases, and the junction held 8 bases outside the gene matches. This CDR3 contains 13 residues. Germline loops: CDR1 SGHTA, CDR2 FQGNSA. Here the CDR3 reads CASSTGGPELLFF. CDR3 nucleotides: TGTGCCAGCAGCACAGGGGGCCCGGAGCTACTGTTTTTT.

The CDR3: CASSPTGRYNYGYTF. CDR3 nucleotide sequence: TGCGCCAGCAGCCCGACAGGGCGTTATAACTATGGCTACACCTTC. The chain joins TRBV4-3 to TRBJ1-2, with 7 bases aligning to TRBD1. V shed 4 bases and J 1 base; nucleotides not matched to a gene: 6. The germline V gene encodes CDR1 LGHNA and CDR2 YSLEER. The CDR3 has 15 residues.

The rearrangement links TRBV12-3 or TRBV12-4 to TRBJ1-1; D might be TRBD1 (6 bases). V was trimmed by 3 bases and J by 4 bases, leaving 9 bases between them. The CDR3 loop spans 13 amino acids. CDR3 DNA: TGTGCCAGCAGTTTTGCCAGGGGCACTGAAGCTTTCTTT. This gives the protein CASSFARGTEAFF.

The chain uses TRBV28 and TRBJ1-1; 9 positions match TRBD1. The CDR3 extends over 15 amino acids. Germline CDR1 MDHEN, CDR2 SYDVKM. V lost 7 bases, J lost 3 bases, and 9 bases stayed unmatched. The chain's CDR3 is CASTRQGVGYTEAFF. The CDR3 DNA is TGTGCCAGCACCAGACAGGGGGTTGGGTACACTGAAGCTTTCTTT.

This clone turned up a few times. The chain couples TRBV6-6 to TRBJ2-7; a possible D gene is TRBD1 (5 bases). Germline V gene data show CDR1 as MNHNY and CDR2 as SVGAGI (reference sequence). The V and J ends lost 2 bases and 2 bases respectively, with 16 bases between them. CDR3 size: 16 residues. The CDR3 region is CASSYGKGHRAYEQYF. The CDR3 nucleotides read TGTGCCAGCAGTTACGGAAAGGGGCATCGAGCCTACGAGCAGTACTTC.

Only one count was recorded for this clone. In DNA form, the CDR3 reads TGTGCCAGCAGCCAAGCCGGGAAGACTAGCGGGGGCAATGAGCAGTTCTTC. It encodes CASSQAGKTSGGNEQFF. The genes are TRBV3-1 (or the pseudogene TRBV3-2) and TRBJ2-1, with 12 positions matching TRBD2. This CDR3 has 17 amino acids. Germline CDR1 reads LGHDT; CDR2 reads YNNKEL (reference sequence). Trimming cost V 1 base and J 6 bases; bases outside gene matches: 7.

The chain is built from TRBV4-2 and TRBJ2-3; D possibly corresponds to TRBD2 (5 bases). The V end was cut by 4 bases, the J end by 1 base, with 12 bases between. In germline, CDR1 is LGHNA, CDR2 YNFKEQ. CDR3 size: 15 residues. The CDR3: CASSLGLPGTDTQYF. In DNA form, the CDR3 reads TGTGCCAGCAGCCTAGGACTCCCCGGCACAGATACGCAGTATTTT.

V and J are TRBV15 and TRBJ1-4; 7 nucleotides align to TRBD1. The junction had 15 bases not matched to a gene; V was cut back by 5 bases and J by 12 bases. The CDR3 consists of 15 residues. CDR1 is LNHNV, CDR2 YYDKDF, per germline (reference sequence). The CDR3 DNA sequence: TGTGCCACCAGCGGTGGGACAGCCAAGTTTAACGAACTGTTTTTT. It specifies CATSGGTAKFNELFF.

The V gene is TRBV7-2, the J gene TRBJ2-5; D ambiguous. There are 13 residues in the CDR3. In germline, CDR1 is SGHTA, CDR2 FQGNSA. V lost 1 base to trimming and J lost 9 bases, with 12 bases between them. CDR3 in DNA: TGTGCCAGCAGCTTAGAGCCCTTCGTGGCCCAGTACTTC. The encoded protein is CASSLEPFVAQYF.

This clone was counted only a few times. The rearrangement uses TRBV19 and TRBJ1-5; possible D gene TRBD1, 5 bases. Germline CDR1 LNHDA, CDR2 SQIVND (reference sequence). This CDR3 contains 15 residues. V dropped 6 bases and J dropped 5 bases, with 17 bases sitting between them. The CDR3 DNA reads as TGTGCCAGTAGCCAGGGTTTTCGGTTGGATCAGCCCCAGCATTTT. It specifies CASSQGFRLDQPQHF.

The V call is TRBV11-1, the J call TRBJ2-7; TRBD2 is a possible D gene (6 bases). The CDR3 loop spans 16 amino acids. The germline V gene has CDR1 SGHAT and CDR2 FQDESV (reference sequence). The germline V and J ends were trimmed by 5 bases and 2 bases, with 19 bases remaining between them. The CDR3 protein is CASSLGGYDSTYEQYF. The CDR3 DNA reads TGTGCCAGCAGCCTTGGGGGGTACGACAGTACCTACGAGCAGTACTTC. Looking up the rest from reference TRBV11-1 and TRBJ2-7 gives the full variable domain: EAEVAQSPRYKITEKSQAVAFWCDPISGHATLYWYRQILGQGPELLVQFQDESVVDDSQLPKDRFSAERLKGVDSTLKIQPAELGDSAMYLCASSLGGYDSTYEQYFGPGTRLTVT.

The CDR3: CASSSTGVYGYTF. The CDR3 region has the DNA TGTGCCAGCAGCTCCACAGGGGTCTATGGCTACACCTTC. The V and J genes are TRBV9 and TRBJ1-2; the match to TRBD1 covers 7 bases. The CDR3 length is 13 residues. CDR1 SGDLS and CDR2 YYNGEE come from the germline V gene. After removal of 4 bases from V and 4 bases from J, the junction contained 4 bases not matched to a gene.

This CDR3 is CASSVPDRAGNTIYF. The CDR3 coding sequence is TGTGCCAGCAGTGTCCCCGACAGGGCTGGAAACACCATATATTTT. This sequence joins TRBV2 and TRBJ1-3; 7 positions agree with TRBD1. The CDR3 runs 15 residues. V shed 4 bases and J 2 bases; nucleotides not matched to a gene: 5. Per germline, CDR1 SNHLY and CDR2 FYNNEI.

This clone was seen just once. DNA for the CDR3: TGTGCCAGCAGCGAGAGAGGCGGGGTCTCCTACGAGCAGTACTTC. Translation: CASSERGGVSYEQYF. The rearrangement joins TRBV7-8 to TRBJ2-7; D possibly corresponds to TRBD2 (6 bases). The CDR3 contains 15 residues. Germline values: CDR1 SGHVS, CDR2 FQNEAQ. Deletions cut 5 bases from V and 0 bases from J, with 14 bases between.

This chain uses TRBV5-1 with TRBJ2-1, with 7 bases fitting TRBD1. CDR3 length equals 13 residues. Germline lookup yields CDR1 SGHRS and CDR2 YFSETQ. Losses at the gene ends were 5 bases for V and 10 bases for J; bases not matched to a gene: 9. The CDR3 loop is CASSPDRDGEQFF. The CDR3 DNA follows: TGCGCCAGCAGTCCCGACAGGGACGGGGAGCAGTTCTTC.

The chain couples TRBV5-1 to TRBJ1-2, with a possible D match to TRBD1 (6 bases). Trimming took 2 bases from V and 1 from J, leaving 12 bases between them. This CDR3 spans 15 amino acids. The germline CDR1 and CDR2 sequences are SGHRS and YFSETQ. In DNA form, the CDR3 reads TGCGCCAGCAGCTTTTCGGCAGGGGATAACTATGGCTACACCTTC. Translating it yields CASSFSAGDNYGYTF. Complete variable domain (other parts from reference TRBV5-1 and TRBJ1-2): KAGVTQTPRYLIKTRGQQVTLSCSPISGHRSVSWYQQTPGQGLQFLFEYFSETQRNKGNFPGRFSGRQFSNSRSEMNVSTLELGDSALYLCASSFSAGDNYGYTFGSGTRLTVV.

The V gene is TRBV7-9, the J gene TRBJ1-2; D uncertain. The V end was cut by 7 bases, the J end by 5 bases, with 14 bases between. This CDR3 comprises 13 residues. From germline, CDR1 is SEHNR and CDR2 FQNEAQ (reference sequence). The CDR3 loop reads CASTQTEGYGYTF. The CDR3 coding sequence is TGTGCCAGCACCCAGACGGAGGGTTATGGCTACACCTTC.

This chain joins TRBV9 and TRBJ2-1, with 9 bases fitting TRBD2. Germline CDR1 SGDLS, CDR2 YYNGEE. V was pared by 5 bases and J by 7 bases, with 7 bases of the junction left unmatched. The CDR3 has 14 amino acids. The CDR3 DNA reads as TGTGCCAGCAGTCTAGCGGGGTCCATAAATGAGCAGTTCTTC. As protein: CASSLAGSINEQFF.

The chain couples TRBV15 to TRBJ2-1; 8 bases are a match to TRBD2. CDR1 is LNHNV, CDR2 YYDKDF, per germline (reference sequence). CDR3 length equals 16 residues. J lost 13 bases, V lost 3 bases, and 17 bases had no gene match. The CDR3 is CATSREAGGAGDPQFF. For the CDR3, the DNA is TGTGCCACCAGCAGGGAGGCCGGGGGAGCGGGAGACCCCCAGTTCTTC.

The chain has TRBV6-5 and TRBJ2-4; the match to TRBD1 covers 8 bases. The CDR3 contains 14 residues. The J segment lost 7 bases and the V segment lost 4 bases, leaving 6 bases of the junction unmatched. The germline V gene encodes CDR1 MNHEY and CDR2 SVGAGI. CDR3 sequence: CASSSPGGPNIQYF. The CDR3 nucleotides read TGTGCCAGCAGTTCTCCAGGGGGCCCTAACATTCAGTACTTC.